A selection of T cell receptor beta chains follows, all from one sample in a study of T cells in Graves' hyperthyroidism and ophthalmopathy. TCRdb re-analysed the multiplex PCR reads in MiXCR, keeping a single row per CDR3 protein. Altogether about 740,000 distinct CDR3 sequences are present, 14% being singletons, with the ten largest covering 10%. Sequenced sample: blood. These receptors came from a woman in her late teens or twenties with Graves' hyperthyroidism. Both conserved end residues are part of each CDR3.

v_call	j_call	cdr3_aa
TRBV11-2	TRBJ2-1	CASSLVAKGGNEQFF
TRBV7-9	TRBJ2-7	CASSDPSAAGGYEQYF
TRBV7-2	TRBJ2-1	CASNPAGEPYNEQFF
TRBV7-6	TRBJ2-1	CASSHEGAGVDEQFF
TRBV4-1	TRBJ1-3	CASSQGKIKAASGNTIYF
TRBV12-3/TRBV12-4	TRBJ2-1	CATNWGGTYNEQFF
TRBV11-3	TRBJ2-1	CASSRIGGLAGDNEQFF
TRBV15	TRBJ1-1	CATSTRGRGPNTEAFF
TRBV11-3	TRBJ2-7	CASSPGTVAEQYF
TRBV6-1	TRBJ2-5	CASNPGLAGAVETQYF
TRBV29-1	TRBJ2-1	CSVDLAGRGEQFF
TRBV12-3/TRBV12-4	TRBJ1-5	CASSRGGGLGTAQHF
TRBV19	TRBJ2-1	CASSTPSHPSNNEQFF
TRBV24-1	TRBJ2-1	CATSATMTGNTNNEQFF
TRBV7-9	TRBJ2-7	CASSDDRVYEQYF
TRBV7-9	TRBJ2-2	CASSLELLTGELFF
TRBV24-1	TRBJ2-3	CATDDSGNADTQYF
TRBV7-8	TRBJ2-7	CASSQGGGHYYEQYF
TRBV6-2/TRBV6-3	TRBJ1-1	CASSYSTRGATEAFF
TRBV7-9	TRBJ2-5	CASSLTAVARQETQYF
TRBV14	TRBJ2-7	CASRGTGTGRYEQYF
TRBV7-2	TRBJ2-7	CASSPSGKATTKQYF
TRBV30	TRBJ1-4	CAWSVVGKLFF
TRBV28	TRBJ1-5	CASSRDDQPQHF
TRBV2	TRBJ1-2	CAWWAGIEYGYTF
TRBV10-3	TRBJ2-7	CATQGNKGRQSSYEQYF
TRBV13	TRBJ1-3	CASSWTTGNTIYF
TRBV3-1	TRBJ2-2	CASSQESGSRTGELFF
TRBV3-1	TRBJ1-2	CASSQVGTDGYTF
TRBV29-1	TRBJ1-1	CSGDILNTEAFF
TRBV2	TRBJ2-1	CASRPTKGGGEGEQFF
TRBV29-1	TRBJ2-7	CSGTSGRTYEQYF
TRBV20-1	TRBJ1-4	CSALRTGAGTNEKLFF
TRBV12-3/TRBV12-4	TRBJ1-5	CASGRGNEGQPQHF
TRBV5-6	TRBJ2-1	CASSGPSRGLNEQFF
TRBV3-1	TRBJ2-7	CASSQETRNDEQYF
TRBV4-2	TRBJ2-1	CASSQVGRLGASYNEQFF
TRBV28	TRBJ2-3	CASSVQGKGTDTQYF
TRBV28	TRBJ2-1	CASLRDRGLDEQFF
TRBV4-1	TRBJ1-1	CASSQVSANTEAFF
TRBV12-3/TRBV12-4	TRBJ2-2	CASSSPRGRTGVSGELFF
TRBV27	TRBJ2-7	CASSLSSHPRNEQYF
TRBV20-1	TRBJ1-4	CSARVGGQAEKLFF
TRBV6-9	TRBJ2-6	CASSYSGSTSSGANVLTF
TRBV3-1	TRBJ1-5	CASSQDGGPYSNQPQHF
TRBV20-1	TRBJ1-5	CSASSWGLGNQPQHF
TRBV14	TRBJ1-1	CASSTRRQMNTEAFF
TRBV9	TRBJ1-5	CASSVGQGGNQPQHF
TRBV7-9	TRBJ2-1	CASNLRTGINNEQFF
TRBV7-9	TRBJ1-2	CASSLLYRAVHGYTF
TRBV18	TRBJ1-2	CASSPDLAINYGYTF
TRBV7-9	TRBJ2-7	CASSSGVTYEQYF
TRBV20-1	TRBJ1-1	CSAPAGHPNTEAFF
TRBV7-2	TRBJ1-5	CASSYRTGRNQPQHF
TRBV7-9	TRBJ2-5	CASSPTRLAGGRETQYF
TRBV6-5	TRBJ2-3	CASSYSNRGRDTQYF
TRBV9	TRBJ2-2	CASSVGRLGLGGELFF